What follows is one T cell receptor (beta chain) and its context. Germline V CDR1 and CDR2: SNHLY, FYNNEI. The CDR3 loop spans 14 amino acids. The V gene end was trimmed by 3 bases and the J gene end by 6 bases; junction bases not matched to a gene: 7. This sample stems from a study of blood T cell repertoires in COVID-19. In the study overall: Acute-phase and convalescent COVID-19 samples originated in the United States, Italy and Spain. The cDNA or gDNA used as material had been derived from T cells, B-cell-depleted T cells, or PBMCs.

In the original analysis: By means of reference gene primer amplification, nucleated cell counts were estimated. The table came from immunoSEQ multiplex PCR; TCRdb's copy has only in-frame clones and leaves some out. For V, J and clone size, that table is used; D and trimming come from the DNA. Among over 200,000 clones, roughly 88% were seen once, and the ten largest hold around 1.5%. This receptor was identified in a man younger than 35 with active or convalescent COVID-19. V gene TRBV2 combines with J gene TRBJ2-7, with 8 positions matching TRBD1. Sequenced material: peripheral blood. The CDR3 is CASSDPGGEGEQYF. DNA of the CDR3: TGTGCCAGCAGTGACCCAGGGGGCGAGGGCGAGCAGTACTTC.